A single sample is the source of the 29 T cell receptor beta chains below, sequenced in a study of blood T cell repertoires in COVID-19 (TCRdb year 2020). Receptor amplification or capture employed the immunoSEQ multiplex PCR assay. In TCRdb, the immuneACCESS table is reduced to in-frame sequences with V and J assigned. These tables do not hold every clone; where another copy was compared, an unresolved V gene accounts for under half, and the others remain unexplained. The sample data list 250,000 to 300,000 clones, and 80% to 90% of these were observed just once. The top ten constitute approximately 6.5% of the sample. Material for sequencing was peripheral blood. Source of these receptors: a woman in her forties or fifties with COVID-19, enrolled during active disease.

The chain has TRBV3-1 (or the pseudogene TRBV3-2) and TRBJ2-1; possible D gene TRBD1, 6 bases. V was shortened by 3 bases and J by 10 bases, with 13 bases between the two germline ends. The germline V gene has CDR1 LGHDT and CDR2 YNNKEL (reference sequence). There are 13 residues in the CDR3. CDR3 protein: CASSQDSFREQFF. Here the CDR3 DNA reads TGTGCCAGCAGCCAGGACAGTTTCAGGGAGCAGTTCTTC.

This clone was counted once. J is TRBJ2-3 and V is TRBV5-1; 8 bases agree with TRBD1. J lost 4 bases, V lost 0 bases, and 4 bases had no gene match. This CDR3 has 15 amino acids. The germline V gene has CDR1 SGHRS and CDR2 YFSETQ. DNA for the CDR3: TGCGCCAGCAGCTTGGAGGGCAGGGGGCCAGATACGCAGTATTTT. This translates into CASSLEGRGPDTQYF.

V and J are TRBV6-5 and TRBJ1-2; the match to TRBD1 covers 10 bases. V was pared by 7 bases and J by 2 bases, with 7 bases of the junction left unmatched. CDR1 is MNHEY and CDR2 is SVGAGI in the germline V gene. The CDR3 spans 15 residues. CDR3 sequence reads: CASIRQGARNYGYTF. CDR3 bases: TGTGCCAGCATTAGACAGGGGGCTAGAAACTATGGCTACACCTTC.

The chain links TRBV18 to TRBJ1-1; TRBD1 aligns across 12 bases. The junction had 5 bases not matched to a gene; V was cut back by 3 bases and J by 0 bases. The CDR3 is 17 residues long. CDR1 and CDR2 (germline): KGHSH, LQKENI. The CDR3 reads CASSPPGTGGLNTEAFF. The CDR3, as DNA: TGTGCCAGCTCACCGCCGGGGACAGGGGGCCTGAACACTGAAGCTTTCTTT.

DNA of the CDR3: TGTGCCAGCAGCTTGGGGACAGTCATTAACACTGAAGCTTTCTTT. It encodes CASSLGTVINTEAFF. The V call is TRBV7-9, the J call TRBJ1-1; 7 bases align to TRBD1. The V and J ends lost 3 bases and 2 bases, in that order; junction bases with no gene match: 6. CDR1 is SEHNR and CDR2 is FQNEAQ in the germline V gene (reference sequence). CDR3 length: 15 residues.

The chain links TRBV29-1 to TRBJ1-1, with TRBD1 matching 7 bases. Trimming at V came to 8 bases and at J to 0 bases, leaving 9 bases not matched to a gene. Germline assignment: CDR1 SQVTM and CDR2 ANQGSEA. The CDR3 spans 14 residues. The CDR3 DNA sequence: TGCAGCTCAGAGACAGGGTTGGTGAACACTGAAGCTTTCTTT. Its translation is CSSETGLVNTEAFF.

This clone was seen just once. The CDR3, as DNA: TGTGCCAGCAGCGTAGGGCAGGGCCATGGCTACACCTTC. Translated: CASSVGQGHGYTF. The gene calls are TRBV9 and TRBJ1-2; a possible D gene is TRBD1 (5 bases). Germline V gene data show CDR1 as SGDLS and CDR2 as YYNGEE. Trimming took off 0 bases at V and 6 bases at J, with 9 bases between the two ends. This CDR3 comprises 13 residues.

The chain has TRBV30 and TRBJ2-6; weak D call: TRBD2 (6 bases). Trimming cost V 5 bases and J 1 base, with 18 bases left between them. Germline V gives CDR1 GTSNPN, CDR2 SVGIG (reference sequence). The length of the CDR3 is 17 residues. This chain's CDR3 is CAWDAISGVSGANVLTF. The CDR3 nucleotides read TGTGCCTGGGATGCCATATCGGGGGTATCTGGGGCCAACGTCCTGACTTTC.

The chain employs TRBV11-1 and TRBJ1-2, with D possibly matching TRBD1 (6 bases). This CDR3 spans 14 amino acids. The V and J ends lost 3 bases and 4 bases respectively, with 12 bases between them. Germline assignment: CDR1 SGHAT and CDR2 FQDESV (reference sequence). For the CDR3, the DNA is TGTGCCAGCAGCTTGGAGGACAGTACCTATGGCTACACCTTC. Protein sequence: CASSLEDSTYGYTF.

The gene calls are TRBV4-1 and TRBJ2-7, with 10 bases fitting TRBD2. V dropped 0 bases and J dropped 2; count of bases not matched to a gene: 7. Looked up from germline, CDR1 is MGHRA and CDR2 is YSYEKL. The CDR3 loop spans 17 amino acids. The CDR3 sequence: CASSQESLAGAAYEQYF. DNA of the CDR3: TGCGCCAGCAGCCAAGAAAGTCTAGCGGGAGCAGCCTACGAGCAGTACTTC.

J is TRBJ2-1 and V is TRBV11-3; D ambiguous. Germline lookup yields CDR1 SGHNT and CDR2 YENEEA. Trimming removed 5 bases from V and 4 bases from J, with 18 bases in between. The CDR3 is 16 residues long. The CDR3 reads CASSLLTPNLYNEQFF. The CDR3, as DNA: TGTGCCAGCAGCCTATTGACACCTAACCTTTACAATGAGCAGTTCTTC.

The chain uses TRBV19 and TRBJ1-6; D is undetermined. The germline V gene encodes CDR1 LNHDA and CDR2 SQIVND (reference sequence). V lost 10 bases to trimming and J lost 12 bases, with 19 bases between them. The CDR3 contains 13 residues. The chain's CDR3 is CAISAGRDLPLHF. The CDR3 DNA reads as TGTGCCATTTCGGCTGGACGGGATCTACCCCTCCACTTT.

This clone was counted once. V usage is TRBV5-1 and J usage is TRBJ1-3; D is undetermined. The germline V gene encodes CDR1 SGHRS and CDR2 YFSETQ. The CDR3 loop spans 15 amino acids. V dropped 0 bases and J dropped 2 bases, with 9 bases sitting between them. The CDR3 nucleotides are TGCGCCAGCAGCTTGGCCCCTAATGCTGGAAACACCATATATTTT. Residues: CASSLAPNAGNTIYF.

The J gene is TRBJ2-7, the V gene TRBV29-1; weak D call: TRBD1 (6 bases). The CDR3 runs to 12 residues. The V and J ends lost 7 bases and 2 bases respectively, with 12 bases between them. In germline, CDR1 is SQVTM, CDR2 ANQGSEA. The CDR3 here is CSARGGTYEQYF. CDR3 nucleotide sequence: TGCAGCGCCCGTGGGGGCACCTACGAGCAGTACTTC.

The rearrangement links TRBV5-8 to TRBJ2-1, with 12 bases lining up with TRBD2. The junction had 2 bases not matched to a gene; V was cut back by 3 bases and J by 4 bases. The CDR3 totals 15 residues. The V gene's germline CDR1 is SGHTS and CDR2 YDEGEE. As DNA, the CDR3 is TGTGCCAGCAGCTCACTAGCGGGGGGATACAATGAGCAGTTCTTC. Translation gives CASSSLAGGYNEQFF. The full variable domain, completed using reference TRBV5-8 and TRBJ2-1, is EAGVTQSPTHLIKTRGQQATLRCSPISGHTSVYWYQQALGLGLQFLLWYDEGEERNRGNFPPRFSGRQFPNYSSELNVNALELEDSALYLCASSSLAGGYNEQFFGPGTRLTVL.

The genes are TRBV7-6 and TRBJ2-1, with 8 bases lining up with TRBD2. CDR3 length equals 15 residues. Germline lookup yields CDR1 SGHVS and CDR2 FNYEAQ. Losses at the gene ends were 4 bases for V and 13 bases for J; bases not matched to a gene: 15. The CDR3: CASSSTSGSLMSQFF. The DNA of the CDR3 is TGTGCCAGCAGCTCAACTAGCGGATCGCTGATGAGTCAGTTCTTC.

The chain couples TRBV5-1 to TRBJ2-3; 8 bases map to TRBD2. Germline V lookup: CDR1 SGHRS, CDR2 YFSETQ. The CDR3 loop spans 15 amino acids. The ends lost 2 bases at V and 0 bases at J; junction bases unmatched: 2. The CDR3 spells CASSFVAGSTDTQYF. The CDR3 nucleotides read TGCGCCAGCAGCTTCGTAGCGGGAAGCACAGATACGCAGTATTTT.

The chain couples TRBV7-9 to TRBJ2-7, with 7 bases that match TRBD1. Germline V gene sequence: CDR1 SEHNR, CDR2 FQNEAQ (reference sequence). CDR3 length: 14 amino acids. J gave up 3 bases and V 6 bases, and 8 bases lay outside the gene matches. CDR3 region: CASSLQGMGYEQYF. CDR3 coding DNA: TGTGCCAGCAGTTTACAGGGGATGGGCTACGAGCAGTACTTC.

The gene calls are TRBV15 and TRBJ2-2, with D tentatively TRBD2 (7 bases). CDR3 length: 16 amino acids. Germline lookup yields CDR1 LNHNV and CDR2 YYDKDF (reference sequence). V gave up 4 bases and J gave up 7 bases, with 19 bases separating them. CDR3 region: CATSTSGGRVNGELFF. The CDR3 coding sequence is TGTGCCACCAGCACCTCGGGGGGCCGAGTTAACGGGGAGCTGTTTTTT.

The J gene is TRBJ2-1, the V gene TRBV6-5, with TRBD2 matching 12 bases. Trimming took 5 bases from V and 7 from J; bases not matched to a gene: 3. CDR3 length equals 14 residues. CDR1 MNHEY and CDR2 SVGAGI come from the germline V gene. Written as DNA, the CDR3 is TGTGCCAGCAGTCGTGGACTAGCGGGGAATGAGCAGTTCTTC. It encodes CASSRGLAGNEQFF.

This chain connects TRBV4-3 to TRBJ1-1, with unresolved D. This CDR3 has 14 amino acids. V was cut by 4 bases and J by 1 base, with 10 bases left in between. Germline-derived CDR1 and CDR2 are LGHNA and YSLEER. CDR3 sequence (DNA): TGCGCCAGCAGCCCCCAAGGAGCGAACACTGAAGCTTTCTTT. It specifies CASSPQGANTEAFF.

V is TRBV27 and J is TRBJ1-6, with TRBD1 as a possible D gene (5 bases). CDR3 length: 19 residues. Trimming removed 2 bases from V and 1 base from J, with 18 bases in between. Germline-derived CDR1 and CDR2 are MNHEY and SMNVEV (reference sequence). The DNA for the CDR3 is TGTGCCAGCAGTTTAGCCCGCTTAGCTAGGGGTTCCTATAATTCACCCCTCCACTTT. It specifies CASSLARLARGSYNSPLHF.

The chain employs TRBV5-1 and TRBJ2-3; 7 bases align to TRBD2. The CDR3 is made up of 13 amino acids. Germline CDR1 reads SGHRS; CDR2 reads YFSETQ. After removal of 4 bases from V and 4 bases from J, the junction contained 3 bases not matched to a gene. Written as DNA, the CDR3 is TGCGCCAGCAGCAAGCGGGACTCAGATACGCAGTATTTT. Its translation: CASSKRDSDTQYF.

This clone was seen just once. The rearrangement links TRBV4-3 to TRBJ2-3; 7 bases line up with TRBD2. The CDR3 consists of 16 residues. Germline lookup yields CDR1 LGHNA and CDR2 YSLEER. V was pared by 1 base and J by 5 bases, with 9 bases of the junction left unmatched. The CDR3, as DNA: TGCGCCAGCAGCCAAGGCGGGAGAGGGGCGGAAGATACGCAGTATTTT. Protein sequence: CASSQGGRGAEDTQYF.

The rearrangement joins TRBV3-1 (or the pseudogene TRBV3-2) to TRBJ2-7, with D possibly being TRBD1 (6 bases). The germline gives CDR1 LGHDT, CDR2 YNNKEL (reference sequence). The CDR3 is made up of 17 amino acids. Trimming cost V 3 bases and J 2 bases, with 20 bases left between them. CDR3 bases: TGTGCCAGCAGCCAGATCCCTTGGGGGCGGGTACCCTACGAGCAGTACTTC. Residues: CASSQIPWGRVPYEQYF.

V is TRBV27 and J is TRBJ2-5, with 7 bases fitting TRBD1. V lost 6 bases and J lost 5; bases outside the gene matches: 12. The CDR3 sequence is 15 residues long. CDR1 and CDR2 from the germline V gene are MNHEY and SMNVEV (reference sequence). The CDR3 sequence: CASSTTINRGETQYF. CDR3 sequence (DNA): TGTGCCAGCAGCACAACGATTAACAGGGGTGAGACCCAGTACTTC.

This chain joins TRBV12-5 and TRBJ2-3; TRBD2 matches 9 bases. The J segment lost 1 base and the V segment lost 3 bases, leaving 11 bases of the junction unmatched. CDR3 length: 18 amino acids. Germline assignment: CDR1 LGHNT and CDR2 FRNRAP. In nucleotides, the CDR3 is TGTGCTAGTGGTTTACCCTCAATGGCTAGCGGGGGCACAGATACGCAGTATTTT. Encoded protein: CASGLPSMASGGTDTQYF.

This clone was recorded once. The chain uses TRBV27 and TRBJ1-5; D is unclear. Per the germline V gene, CDR1 is MNHEY and CDR2 is SMNVEV (reference sequence). The V and J ends lost 6 bases and 4 bases respectively, with 7 bases between them. This CDR3 contains 12 residues. The DNA for the CDR3 is TGTGCCAGCAGCCCCAGAAATCAGCCCCAGCATTTT. This encodes CASSPRNQPQHF.

J is TRBJ1-1 and V is TRBV7-9; D remains ambiguous. The CDR3 length is 13 residues. V was shortened by 5 bases and J by 1 base, with 8 bases between the two germline ends. CDR1 is SEHNR and CDR2 is FQNEAQ in the germline V gene (reference sequence). CDR3 loop: CASSARGNTEAFF. The CDR3, as DNA: TGTGCCAGCAGCGCCCGAGGGAACACTGAAGCTTTCTTT.